The 32 T cell receptor beta chains below were found in one sample sequenced in a study of CD8+ T cells in alopecia areata. Treatment reported: oral pan-JAK inhibitor, 5-10 mg twice daily. After isolation, RNA underwent reverse transcription to generate cDNA as the sequencing template. The repertoire was sequenced with immunoSEQ multiplex PCR; TCRdb's copy has only in-frame clones and lacks some. Seen here are about 140,000 clones, 86% observed once, and the top ten hold 13%. The sequencing here drew on CD8+ T cells sorted from blood, taken at week 4, from a patient treated with tofacitinib. Receptor source: a human donor with alopecia areata.

V gene TRBV23-1 combines with J gene TRBJ2-5, with 8 bases that match TRBD2. TRBV23-1 is an ORF, and what it does is uncertain. The CDR3 extends over 15 amino acids. V trimming: 8 bases; J trimming: 2 bases; junction bases outside the gene matches: 10. For the CDR3, the DNA is TGCGCCAGCCCTAAGGGATCTAGCGGGCAAGAGACCCAGTACTTC. This encodes CASPKGSSGQETQYF.

The chain recombines TRBV4-1 with TRBJ1-2; tentatively, D is TRBD1 (5 bases). The CDR3 has 14 amino acids. CDR1 and CDR2 from the germline V gene are MGHRA and YSYEKL. V was cut by 4 bases and J by 4 bases, with 13 bases left in between. The CDR3 DNA reads TGCGCCAGCAGCCCGGGATTCGGGACCTATGGCTACACCTTC. It translates to CASSPGFGTYGYTF.

The gene calls are TRBV30 and TRBJ2-7, with D possibly matching TRBD2 (6 bases). Looked up from germline, CDR1 is GTSNPN and CDR2 is SVGIG (reference sequence). The CDR3 length is 14 residues. Trimming pared 3 bases from V and 2 bases from J, leaving 14 bases between. This chain's CDR3 is CAWSSRRDPYEQYF. DNA for the CDR3: TGTGCCTGGAGCTCAAGGCGGGACCCCTACGAGCAGTACTTC.

The V gene is TRBV5-1, the J gene TRBJ2-1, with 8 bases lining up with TRBD1. The CDR3 length is 14 residues. The germline CDR1 and CDR2 sequences are SGHRS and YFSETQ. V dropped 2 bases and J dropped 6; count of bases not matched to a gene: 4. The CDR3 here is CASSFGTGPNEQFF. The CDR3 DNA reads as TGCGCCAGCAGCTTTGGGACAGGCCCCAATGAGCAGTTCTTC.

V usage is TRBV7-9 and J usage is TRBJ2-1, with 8 positions matching TRBD1. This CDR3 has 15 residues. The germline V gene has CDR1 SEHNR and CDR2 FQNEAQ (reference sequence). V trimming: 1 base; J trimming: 7 bases; junction bases outside the gene matches: 6. CDR3 bases: TGTGCCAGCAGCTTAGGACAGGGGATTCAGAATGAGCAGTTCTTC. As protein: CASSLGQGIQNEQFF.

This rearrangement joins TRBV9 to TRBJ2-7; TRBD1 aligns across 10 bases. The V gene end was trimmed by 0 bases and the J gene end by 6 bases; junction bases not matched to a gene: 3. The CDR3 contains 14 residues. Germline values: CDR1 SGDLS, CDR2 YYNGEE. The chain's CDR3 is CASSVGDRGREQYF. The CDR3 region has the DNA TGTGCCAGCAGCGTAGGCGACAGGGGGCGCGAGCAGTACTTC.

This sequence joins TRBV10-3 and TRBJ2-6; a weak D match, TRBD2 (5 bases). From germline, CDR1 is ENHRY and CDR2 SYGVKD. V lost 10 bases and J lost 0, with 16 bases in between. CDR3 size: 16 residues. The CDR3 region is CATTSGESSGANVLTF. In DNA, the CDR3 is TGTGCCACCACGTCCGGGGAGTCCTCTGGGGCCAACGTCCTGACTTTC.

This chain connects TRBV29-1 to TRBJ2-1; D unclear. The CDR3 is made up of 13 amino acids. Trimming took off 0 bases at V and 7 bases at J, with 10 bases between the two ends. The germline gives CDR1 SQVTM, CDR2 ANQGSEA. The CDR3 region is CSVEDPDGNEQFF. The CDR3 DNA is TGCAGCGTTGAAGACCCGGATGGGAATGAGCAGTTCTTC.

The rearrangement links TRBV29-1 to TRBJ1-2; no clear D gene. This CDR3 region has 14 residues. CDR1 is SQVTM, CDR2 ANQGSEA, per germline. Trimming removed 3 bases at V and 2 bases at J, with 13 bases between. The CDR3 sequence is CSVEGQNSNYGYTF. CDR3 DNA: TGCAGCGTTGAGGGTCAGAATTCCAACTATGGCTACACCTTC.

This chain joins TRBV6-6 and TRBJ2-2; D uncertain. Per germline, CDR1 MNHNY and CDR2 SVGAGI (reference sequence). V was trimmed by 1 base and J by 5 bases, leaving 5 bases between them. The CDR3 length is 13 residues. This CDR3 reads CASSYFKTGELFF. The CDR3 coding sequence is TGTGCCAGCAGTTACTTTAAGACCGGGGAGCTGTTTTTT.

In this sample, this clone turned up a few times. This chain links TRBV6-5 with TRBJ2-5; D is undetermined. The germline V gene encodes CDR1 MNHEY and CDR2 SVGAGI. Trimming shortened V by 2 bases and J by 5 bases, and 18 bases separated the two germline ends. The CDR3 runs 16 residues. The CDR3 protein is CASSYPVPHQRETQYF. DNA for the CDR3: TGTGCCAGCAGTTACCCGGTACCCCATCAGAGGGAGACCCAGTACTTC.

This rearrangement joins TRBV19 to TRBJ1-1; TRBD1 agrees at 7 bases. Germline V lookup: CDR1 LNHDA, CDR2 SQIVND (reference sequence). The J segment lost 4 bases and the V segment lost 4 bases, leaving 6 bases of the junction unmatched. CDR3 length equals 14 residues. The CDR3 loop reads CASSKRQGVTEAFF. The CDR3 bases are TGTGCCAGTAGTAAAAGACAGGGAGTCACTGAAGCTTTCTTT. The entire variable domain, with the rest obtained from reference TRBV19 and TRBJ1-1, is as follows: DGGITQSPKYLFRKEGQNVTLSCEQNLNHDAMYWYRQDPGQGLRLIYYSQIVNDFQKGDIAEGYSVSREKKESFPLTVTSAQKNPTAFYLCASSKRQGVTEAFFGQGTRLTVV.

The CDR3 is CSVNRLAGGNTQYF. CDR3 in DNA: TGCAGCGTTAACAGACTAGCGGGGGGAAATACGCAGTATTTT. V is TRBV29-1 and J is TRBJ2-3; 13 nucleotides line up with TRBD2. Germline V lookup: CDR1 SQVTM, CDR2 ANQGSEA. Unmatched junction bases numbered 6, after V lost 5 bases and J lost 7 bases. This CDR3 contains 14 residues.

The chain uses TRBV4-1 and TRBJ2-7; 7 nucleotides match TRBD1. The CDR3 contains 13 residues. V was clipped by 3 bases and J by 3 bases; unmatched bases: 2. The germline CDR1 and CDR2 sequences are MGHRA and YSYEKL. DNA for the CDR3: TGCGCCAGCAGCCAGACAGGGTACTACGAGCAGTACTTC. Translating gives CASSQTGYYEQYF.

The rearrangement joins TRBV11-2 to TRBJ2-2; D is unresolved. This CDR3 is built from 17 residues. Deletions cut 0 bases from V and 0 bases from J, with 11 bases between. CDR1 is SGHAT, CDR2 FQNNGV, per germline. For the CDR3, the DNA is TGTGCCAGCAGCTTAGATTTGGCCAAAACGAACACCGGGGAGCTGTTTTTT. It specifies CASSLDLAKTNTGELFF.

This clone was found once. The chain is built from TRBV5-6 and TRBJ1-1, with TRBD1 matching 8 bases. V was clipped by 6 bases and J by 3 bases; unmatched bases: 4. CDR1 is SGHDT, CDR2 YYEEEE, per germline. This CDR3 is 13 amino acids long. The CDR3 nucleotides are TGTGCCAGCATCTCGACAGGGGACACTGAAGCTTTCTTT. Amino acids: CASISTGDTEAFF.

The chain recombines TRBV27 with TRBJ2-2; 7 positions agree with TRBD1. The CDR3 covers 15 residues. Trimming removed 6 bases from V and 4 bases from J; junction bases left unmatched: 8. Germline V lookup: CDR1 MNHEY, CDR2 SMNVEV (reference sequence). As DNA, the CDR3 is TGTGCCAGCAGCGTACAGGGGACGGGCACCGGGGAGCTGTTTTTT. Translation gives CASSVQGTGTGELFF.

This clone was seen only once. The chain combines TRBV4-2 with TRBJ1-1; no firm D call. The V gene lost 3 bases and the J gene lost 6 bases, with 11 bases spanning the gap. The CDR3 has 13 residues. Germline lookup yields CDR1 LGHNA and CDR2 YNFKEQ. DNA of the CDR3: TGTGCCAGCAGCCAGGCTGGATCCGCTGAAGCTTTCTTT. It specifies CASSQAGSAEAFF.

The chain is built from TRBV27 and TRBJ2-2; 8 positions match TRBD2. The V gene end was trimmed by 6 bases and the J gene end by 7 bases; junction bases not matched to a gene: 7. Looked up from germline, CDR1 is MNHEY and CDR2 is SMNVEV (reference sequence). This CDR3 region has 14 residues. DNA of the CDR3: TGTGCCAGCAGCGCGGGAGGCGCGGGCGGGGAGCTGTTTTTT. Residues: CASSAGGAGGELFF.

This clone showed up just once. The chain links TRBV27 to TRBJ2-3; weak D call: TRBD2 (5 bases). The ends were cut back, 6 bases at V and 3 bases at J, with 13 bases in the middle. Germline V lookup: CDR1 MNHEY, CDR2 SMNVEV (reference sequence). The CDR3 totals 14 residues. The CDR3 loop reads CASRYGEWTDTQYF. CDR3 nucleotides: TGTGCCAGCAGATATGGGGAGTGGACAGATACGCAGTATTTT.

V usage is TRBV6-5 and J usage is TRBJ2-7; TRBD1 or TRBD2 may be the D gene (6 bases each). This CDR3 comprises 13 residues. V lost 11 bases to trimming and J lost 2 bases, with 16 bases between them. Germline loops: CDR1 MNHEY, CDR2 SVGAGI. The CDR3 DNA reads TGTGCCCTAGGGGGGCCCGGGACCTACGAGCAGTACTTC. Protein: CALGGPGTYEQYF.

The CDR3 bases are TGTGCCAGCAGCTTAATGAGCGGATCTAGCACAGATACGCAGTATTTT. Residues: CASSLMSGSSTDTQYF. This chain links TRBV7-3 with TRBJ2-3; possibly TRBD2 for D (5 bases). Per the germline V gene, CDR1 is SGHTA and CDR2 is FQGTGA. The V gene lost 1 base and the J gene lost 0 bases, with 11 bases spanning the gap. The CDR3 is 16 residues long.

The rearrangement links TRBV13 to TRBJ2-3; D gene uncertain. This CDR3 comprises 15 residues. Germline values: CDR1 PRHDT, CDR2 FYEKMQ (reference sequence). Deletions cut 4 bases from V and 1 base from J, with 12 bases between. CDR3 in amino acids: CASSSPNLRTDTQYF. The CDR3 nucleotides are TGTGCCAGCAGCTCCCCAAACCTTCGCACAGATACGCAGTATTTT.

This chain uses TRBV27 with TRBJ2-3; D gene uncertain. The CDR3 sequence is 15 residues long. CDR1 is MNHEY and CDR2 is SMNVEV in the germline V gene (reference sequence). Trimming took 3 bases from V and 0 from J, leaving 10 bases between them. CDR3 bases: TGTGCCAGCAGTTTTCTCGACTCTAGCACAGATACGCAGTATTTT. This translates into CASSFLDSSTDTQYF.

The rearrangement joins TRBV30 to TRBJ2-7, with no clear D. This CDR3 contains 12 residues. Trimming left V 4 bases short and J 1 base short, with 8 bases between. Germline-derived CDR1 and CDR2 are GTSNPN and SVGIG (reference sequence). CDR3 nucleotides: TGTGCCTGGAACCAACCGTCCTACGAGCAGTACTTC. This gives the protein CAWNQPSYEQYF.

The chain recombines TRBV6-1 with TRBJ2-1, with 8 positions matching TRBD2. V dropped 0 bases and J dropped 8; count of bases not matched to a gene: 6. The length of the CDR3 is 15 residues. The germline V gene encodes CDR1 MNHNS and CDR2 SASEGT. The CDR3 DNA follows: TGTGCCAGCAGTGAAGCGGCGGGAGGTGGTTATGAGCAGTTCTTC. Translation: CASSEAAGGGYEQFF.

With regard to this clone: The junction and the germline gene differ at one end; a read error may be behind it. This chain links TRBV5-4 with TRBJ2-1; D is perhaps TRBD1 (6 bases). Per germline, CDR1 SGHNT and CDR2 YYREEE (reference sequence). This CDR3 is 12 amino acids long. The chain's CDR3 is CASSQEGDEQFF. The CDR3 DNA is TGCGCCAGCAGCCAAGAGGGGGATGAGCAGTTCTTC.

This clone occurred once. The chain couples TRBV29-1 to TRBJ2-1, with no clear D. The germline V gene has CDR1 SQVTM and CDR2 ANQGSEA. Trimming shortened V by 2 bases and J by 0 bases, and 11 bases separated the two germline ends. This CDR3 has 15 amino acids. DNA of the CDR3: TGCAGCGTTGAATCCGGCGCGAGCTCCTACAATGAGCAGTTCTTC. Translating gives CSVESGASSYNEQFF.

This clone was counted between two and nine times. The V gene is TRBV11-2, the J gene TRBJ2-7; no clear D gene. Trimming stripped 4 bases from V and 1 base from J, with 8 bases between. The CDR3 extends over 13 amino acids. Germline V gene lookup returns CDR1 SGHAT and CDR2 FQNNGV. The CDR3 sequence: CASSSGPSYEQYF. The CDR3 bases are TGTGCCAGCAGCTCGGGCCCTTCCTACGAGCAGTACTTC.

The chain joins TRBV5-1 to TRBJ1-4, with a possible D match to TRBD1 (6 bases). Per germline, CDR1 SGHRS and CDR2 YFSETQ. V was shortened by 0 bases and J by 8 bases, with 11 bases between the two germline ends. This CDR3 contains 14 residues. CDR3 in amino acids: CASSLDREKEKLFF. CDR3 nucleotide sequence: TGCGCCAGCAGCTTGGACAGGGAAAAAGAAAAACTGTTTTTT.

The chain joins TRBV9 to TRBJ2-4; 7 nucleotides align to TRBD1. V lost 6 bases to trimming and J lost 7 bases; unmatched junction nucleotides: 4. The CDR3 covers 12 residues. Per the germline V gene, CDR1 is SGDLS and CDR2 is YYNGEE. This chain's CDR3 is CASTDRDNIQYF. CDR3 sequence (DNA): TGTGCCAGCACCGACAGGGACAACATTCAGTACTTC.

In its sample, this clone was seen once. The chain has TRBV27 and TRBJ2-2; D is perhaps TRBD1 (6 bases). The germline V gene has CDR1 MNHEY and CDR2 SMNVEV (reference sequence). Between the trimmed V and J ends, which lost 7 bases and 3 bases, there was a span of 12 bases. The CDR3 is made up of 14 amino acids. The CDR3 reads CASTLGADTGELFF. DNA for the CDR3: TGTGCCAGCACTCTGGGGGCGGACACCGGGGAGCTGTTTTTT.